This T cell receptor beta chain was recovered during a study of shared clonotypes between healthy human individuals. This CDR3 has 15 residues. Trimming removed 6 bases from V and 5 bases from J, with 20 bases in between. The germline V gene has CDR1 SGHKS and CDR2 YYEKEE (reference sequence). The table came from immunoSEQ multiplex PCR; TCRdb's copy has only in-frame clones and leaves some out. The table records roughly 500,000 clones, 75% to 85% of them present only once. This clonotype originated in a middle-aged woman in good health. Some clones in this sample may be carry-over from other donors' samples. This chain uses TRBV5-5 with TRBJ2-5; the D gene is possibly TRBD2 (6 bases). Material for sequencing was PBMCs. This CDR3 is CASTRGGVGPETQYF. DNA of the CDR3: TGTGCCAGCACCCGAGGAGGGGTCGGGCCGGAGACCCAGTACTTC.